This TCR beta chain was identified during a study of vaccination and CD4 T cells after COVID-19. Study-wide context: Researchers treated cells with overlapping spike peptides taken from SARS-CoV-2, HCoV-NL63, HCoV-OC43 and HCoV-229E.

Treatment indicated: roughly 10-day PBMC culture with coronavirus spike peptide pools or control peptides (ViraFEST assay). Concerning this clonotype: As yet, its antigen is unknown.

This CDR3 spans 13 amino acids. Germline V gene sequence: CDR1 SGHTS, CDR2 YDEGEE. J lost 4 bases, V lost 5 bases, and 2 bases had no gene match. Cultured CD4+ T cells had their DNA profiled by the Oncomine TCR Beta short-read assay. In TCRdb, the PCR reads were re-called with MiXCR into one record per CDR3 protein. The sample includes around 19,000 distinct CDR3 sequences, roughly half of them seen just once. The source of this sequence is a human donor who had recovered from COVID-19. This chain uses TRBV5-8 with TRBJ2-5, with 10 bases lining up with TRBD2. The material sequenced was CD4+ T cells from blood, cultured in vitro. CDR3 in DNA: TGTGCCAGCAGTTTAGCGGGGGGAGAGACCCAGTACTTC. As protein: CASSLAGGETQYF.